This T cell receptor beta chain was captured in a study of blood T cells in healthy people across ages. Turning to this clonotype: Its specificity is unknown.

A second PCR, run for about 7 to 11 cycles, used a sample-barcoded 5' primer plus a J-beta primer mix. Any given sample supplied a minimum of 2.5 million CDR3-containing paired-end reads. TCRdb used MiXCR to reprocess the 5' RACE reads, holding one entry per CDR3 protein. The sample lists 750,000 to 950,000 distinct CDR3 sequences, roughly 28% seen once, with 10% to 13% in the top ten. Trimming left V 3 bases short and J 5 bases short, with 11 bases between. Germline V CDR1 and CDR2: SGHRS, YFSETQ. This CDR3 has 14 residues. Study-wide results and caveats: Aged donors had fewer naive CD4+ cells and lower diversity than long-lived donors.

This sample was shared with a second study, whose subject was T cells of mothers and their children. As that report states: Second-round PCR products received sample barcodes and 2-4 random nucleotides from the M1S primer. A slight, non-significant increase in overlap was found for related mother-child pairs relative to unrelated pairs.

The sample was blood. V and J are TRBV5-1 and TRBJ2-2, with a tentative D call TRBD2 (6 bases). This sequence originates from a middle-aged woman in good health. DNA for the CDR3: TGCGCCAGCAGCTGGGAGGCGGTTACCGGGGAGCTGTTTTTT. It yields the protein CASSWEAVTGELFF.